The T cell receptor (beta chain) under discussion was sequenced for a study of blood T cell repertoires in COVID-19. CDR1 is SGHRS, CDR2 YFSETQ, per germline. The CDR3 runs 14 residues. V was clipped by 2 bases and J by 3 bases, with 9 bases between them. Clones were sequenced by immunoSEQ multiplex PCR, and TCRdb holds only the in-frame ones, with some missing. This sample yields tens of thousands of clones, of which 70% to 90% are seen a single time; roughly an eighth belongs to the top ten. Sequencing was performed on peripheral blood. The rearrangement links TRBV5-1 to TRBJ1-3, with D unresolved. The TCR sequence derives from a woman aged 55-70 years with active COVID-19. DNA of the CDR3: TGCGCCAGCAGCTTTGCGGGCATTGGAAACACCATATATTTT. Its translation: CASSFAGIGNTIYF.